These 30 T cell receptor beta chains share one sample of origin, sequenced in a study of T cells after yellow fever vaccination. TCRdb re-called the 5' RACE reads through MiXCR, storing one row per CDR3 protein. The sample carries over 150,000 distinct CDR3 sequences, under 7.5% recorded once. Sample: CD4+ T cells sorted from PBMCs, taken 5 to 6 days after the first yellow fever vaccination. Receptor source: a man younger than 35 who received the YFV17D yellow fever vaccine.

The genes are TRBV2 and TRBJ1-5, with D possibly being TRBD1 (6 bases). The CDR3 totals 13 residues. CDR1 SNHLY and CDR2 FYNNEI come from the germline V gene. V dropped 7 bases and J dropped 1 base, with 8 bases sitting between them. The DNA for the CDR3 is TGTGCCAGCAAGGGGGACAGCAATCAGCCCCAGCATTTT. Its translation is CASKGDSNQPQHF.

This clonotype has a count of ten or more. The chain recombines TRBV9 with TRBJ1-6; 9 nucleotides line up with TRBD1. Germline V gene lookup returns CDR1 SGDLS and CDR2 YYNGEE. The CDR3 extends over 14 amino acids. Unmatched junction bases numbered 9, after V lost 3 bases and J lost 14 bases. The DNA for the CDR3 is TGTGCCAGCAGCGAGACCGGACAGGGGCCAACCCTCCACTTT. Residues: CASSETGQGPTLHF.

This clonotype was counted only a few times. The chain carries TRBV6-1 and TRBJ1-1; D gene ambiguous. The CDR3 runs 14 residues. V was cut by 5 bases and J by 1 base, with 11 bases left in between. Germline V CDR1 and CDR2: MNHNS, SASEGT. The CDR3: CASSPPLRNTEAFF. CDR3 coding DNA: TGTGCCAGCAGTCCTCCCCTAAGGAACACTGAAGCTTTCTTT.

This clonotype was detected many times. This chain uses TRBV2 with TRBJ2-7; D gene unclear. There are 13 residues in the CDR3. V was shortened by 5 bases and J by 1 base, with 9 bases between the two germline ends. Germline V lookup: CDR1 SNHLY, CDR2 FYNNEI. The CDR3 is CASSWKWSYEQYV. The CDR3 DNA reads TGTGCCAGCAGTTGGAAATGGTCCTACGAGCAGTACGTC.

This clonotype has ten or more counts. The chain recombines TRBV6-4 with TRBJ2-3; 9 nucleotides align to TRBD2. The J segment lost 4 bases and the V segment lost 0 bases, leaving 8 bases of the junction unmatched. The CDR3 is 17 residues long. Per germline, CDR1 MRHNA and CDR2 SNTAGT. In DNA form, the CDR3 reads TGTGCCAGCAGTGACTCCCGTGGAGGCGGGGGGGCAGATACGCAGTATTTT. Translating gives CASSDSRGGGGADTQYF.

CDR3 sequence (DNA): TGTGCCAGCAGCCTAGTTGGCGGTAACTATGGCTACACCTTC. Translation: CASSLVGGNYGYTF. The rearrangement links TRBV5-4 to TRBJ1-2; the D is unclear. Germline values: CDR1 SGHNT, CDR2 YYREEE (reference sequence). This CDR3 has 14 amino acids. Trimming stripped 4 bases from V and 1 base from J, with 11 bases between.

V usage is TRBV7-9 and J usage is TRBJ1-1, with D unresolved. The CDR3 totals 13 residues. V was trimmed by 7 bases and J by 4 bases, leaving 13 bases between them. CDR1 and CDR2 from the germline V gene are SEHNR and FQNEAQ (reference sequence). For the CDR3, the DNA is TGTGCCAGCACCGTATCCGAGCTCACTGAAGCTTTCTTT. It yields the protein CASTVSELTEAFF.

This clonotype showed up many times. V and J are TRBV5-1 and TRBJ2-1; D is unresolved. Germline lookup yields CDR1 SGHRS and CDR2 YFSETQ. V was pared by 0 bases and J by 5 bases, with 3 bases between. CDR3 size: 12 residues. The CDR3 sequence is CASSLANNEQFF. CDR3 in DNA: TGCGCCAGCAGCTTGGCCAACAATGAGCAGTTCTTC.

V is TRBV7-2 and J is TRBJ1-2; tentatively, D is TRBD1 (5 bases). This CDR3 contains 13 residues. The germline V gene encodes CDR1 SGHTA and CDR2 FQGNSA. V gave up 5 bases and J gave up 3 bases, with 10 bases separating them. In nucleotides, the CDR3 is TGTGCCAGCAGCCCACCGGGACACTATGGCTACACCTTC. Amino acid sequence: CASSPPGHYGYTF.

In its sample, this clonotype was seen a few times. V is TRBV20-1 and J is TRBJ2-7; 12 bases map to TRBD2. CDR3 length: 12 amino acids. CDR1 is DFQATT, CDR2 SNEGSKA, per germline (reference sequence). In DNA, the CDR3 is TGCAGCCCTAGCGGGGGGGATCGAGAGCAGTACTTC. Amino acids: CSPSGGDREQYF.

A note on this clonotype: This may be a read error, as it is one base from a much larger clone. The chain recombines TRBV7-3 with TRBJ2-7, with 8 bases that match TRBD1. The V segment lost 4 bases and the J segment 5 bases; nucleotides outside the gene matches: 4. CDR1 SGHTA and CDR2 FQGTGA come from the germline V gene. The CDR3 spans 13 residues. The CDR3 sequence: CASSSDREHEQYF. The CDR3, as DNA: TGTGCCAGCAGCTCGGACAGGGAGCACGAGCAGTACTTC.

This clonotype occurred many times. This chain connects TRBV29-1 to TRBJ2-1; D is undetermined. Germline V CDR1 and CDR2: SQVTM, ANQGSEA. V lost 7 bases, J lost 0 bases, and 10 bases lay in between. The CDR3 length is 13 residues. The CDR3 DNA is TGCAGCGGTGGATCCAGCTCCTACAATGAGCAGTTCTTC. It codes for CSGGSSSYNEQFF.

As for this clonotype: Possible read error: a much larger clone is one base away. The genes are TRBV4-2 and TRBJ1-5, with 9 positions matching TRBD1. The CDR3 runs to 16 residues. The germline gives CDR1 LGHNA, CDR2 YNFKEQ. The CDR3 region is CAGSQDPQGASQPQHF. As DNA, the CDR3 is TGTGCCGGCAGCCAAGATCCACAGGGGGCGAGTCAGCCCCAGCATTTT.

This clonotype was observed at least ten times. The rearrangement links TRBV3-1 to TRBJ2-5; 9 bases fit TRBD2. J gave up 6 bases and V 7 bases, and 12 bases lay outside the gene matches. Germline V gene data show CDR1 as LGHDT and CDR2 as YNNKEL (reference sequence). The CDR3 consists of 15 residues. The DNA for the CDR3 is TGTGCCAGCACCCCCTCTCTAGCGGGGTGGAAGACCCAGTACTTC. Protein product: CASTPSLAGWKTQYF.

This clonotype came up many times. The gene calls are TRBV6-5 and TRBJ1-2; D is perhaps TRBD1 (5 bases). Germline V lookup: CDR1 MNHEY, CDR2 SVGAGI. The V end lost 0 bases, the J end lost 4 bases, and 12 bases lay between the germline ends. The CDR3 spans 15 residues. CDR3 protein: CASSYSQGAAYGYTF. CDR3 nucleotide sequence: TGTGCCAGCAGTTACTCGCAGGGAGCAGCCTATGGCTACACCTTC.

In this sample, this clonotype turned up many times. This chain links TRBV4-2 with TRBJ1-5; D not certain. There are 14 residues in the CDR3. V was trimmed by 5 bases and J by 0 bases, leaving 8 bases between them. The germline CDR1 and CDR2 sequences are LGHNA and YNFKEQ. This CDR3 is CASSSDSSNQPQHF. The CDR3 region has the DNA TGTGCCAGCAGCTCTGACTCTAGCAATCAGCCCCAGCATTTT.

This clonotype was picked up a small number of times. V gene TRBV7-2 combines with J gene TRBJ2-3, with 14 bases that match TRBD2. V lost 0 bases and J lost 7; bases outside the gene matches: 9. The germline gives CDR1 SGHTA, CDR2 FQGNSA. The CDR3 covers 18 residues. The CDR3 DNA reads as TGTGCCAGCAGCTTAGCAGCAGGGACTAGCGGGGGATATTATACGCAGTATTTT. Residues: CASSLAAGTSGGYYTQYF.

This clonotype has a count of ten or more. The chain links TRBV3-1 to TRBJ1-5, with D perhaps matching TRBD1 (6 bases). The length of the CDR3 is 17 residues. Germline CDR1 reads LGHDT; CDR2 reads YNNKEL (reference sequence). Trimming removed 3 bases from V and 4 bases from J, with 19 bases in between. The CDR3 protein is CASSHRQAKGSNQPQHF. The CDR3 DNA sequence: TGTGCCAGCAGCCACAGACAGGCTAAGGGGAGTAATCAGCCCCAGCATTTT.

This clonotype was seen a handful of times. This chain's CDR3 is CASSQGLLRGGRTGELFF. CDR3 bases: TGCGCCAGCAGCCAGGGGCTCCTTCGCGGGGGCCGCACCGGGGAGCTGTTTTTT. The chain employs TRBV4-1 and TRBJ2-2; tentative D call: TRBD2 (7 bases). CDR3 size: 18 residues. Trimming took off 3 bases at V and 4 bases at J, with 21 bases between the two ends. Germline V gene sequence: CDR1 MGHRA, CDR2 YSYEKL.

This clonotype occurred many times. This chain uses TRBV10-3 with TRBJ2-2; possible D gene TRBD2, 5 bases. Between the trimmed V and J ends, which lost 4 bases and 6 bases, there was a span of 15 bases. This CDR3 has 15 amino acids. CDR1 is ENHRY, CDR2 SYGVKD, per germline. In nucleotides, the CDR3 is TGTGCCATCAGTGTTCGGGGAGTCGAATCCGGGGAGCTGTTTTTT. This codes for CAISVRGVESGELFF.

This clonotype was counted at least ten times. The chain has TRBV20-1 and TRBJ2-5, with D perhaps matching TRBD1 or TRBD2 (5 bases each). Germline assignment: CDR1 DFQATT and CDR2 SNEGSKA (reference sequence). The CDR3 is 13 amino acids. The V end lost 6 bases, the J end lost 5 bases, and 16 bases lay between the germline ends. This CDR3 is CSANTGAWETQYF. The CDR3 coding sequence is TGCAGTGCCAACACCGGGGCCTGGGAGACCCAGTACTTC.

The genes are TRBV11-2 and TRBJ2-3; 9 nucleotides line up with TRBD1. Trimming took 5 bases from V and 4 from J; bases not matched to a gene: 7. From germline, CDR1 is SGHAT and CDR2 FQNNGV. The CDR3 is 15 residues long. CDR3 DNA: TGTGCCAGCAGCCACTACAGGGGGCCCCCAGATACGCAGTATTTT. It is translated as CASSHYRGPPDTQYF.

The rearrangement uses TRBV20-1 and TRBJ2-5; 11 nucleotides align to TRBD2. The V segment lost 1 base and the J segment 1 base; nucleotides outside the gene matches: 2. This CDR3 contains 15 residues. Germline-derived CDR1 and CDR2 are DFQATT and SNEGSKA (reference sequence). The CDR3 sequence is CSARGTSGGQETQYF. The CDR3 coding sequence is TGCAGTGCTAGAGGCACTAGCGGGGGCCAAGAGACCCAGTACTTC.

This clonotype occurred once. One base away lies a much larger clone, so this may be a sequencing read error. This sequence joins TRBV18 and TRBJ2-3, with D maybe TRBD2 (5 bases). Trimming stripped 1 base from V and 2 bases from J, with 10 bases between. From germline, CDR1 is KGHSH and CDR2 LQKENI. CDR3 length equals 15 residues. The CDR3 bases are TGTGCCAGCTCACCACTAGCGTGGCTCACAGATACGCAGTATTTT. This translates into CASSPLAWLTDTQYF.

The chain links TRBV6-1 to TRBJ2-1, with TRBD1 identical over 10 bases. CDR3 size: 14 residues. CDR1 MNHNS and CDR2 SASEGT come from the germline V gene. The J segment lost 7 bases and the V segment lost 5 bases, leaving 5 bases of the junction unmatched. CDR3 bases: TGTGCCAGCAGTACAGGGACAGGGGTGAATGAGCAGTTCTTC. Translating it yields CASSTGTGVNEQFF.

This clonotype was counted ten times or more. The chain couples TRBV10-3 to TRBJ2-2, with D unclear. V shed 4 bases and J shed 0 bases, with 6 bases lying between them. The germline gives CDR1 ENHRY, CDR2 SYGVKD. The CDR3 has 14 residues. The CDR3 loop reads CAISVSANTGELFF. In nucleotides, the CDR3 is TGTGCCATCAGTGTTTCGGCGAACACCGGGGAGCTGTTTTTT.

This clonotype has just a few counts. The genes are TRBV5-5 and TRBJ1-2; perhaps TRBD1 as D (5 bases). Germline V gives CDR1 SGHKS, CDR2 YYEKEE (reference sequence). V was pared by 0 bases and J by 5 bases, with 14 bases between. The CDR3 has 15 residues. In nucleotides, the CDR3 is TGTGCCAGCAGCTTGGACGGGACCCGGAATTATGGCTACACCTTC. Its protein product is CASSLDGTRNYGYTF.

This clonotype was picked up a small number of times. In DNA form, the CDR3 reads TGTGCCAGTAGTATAGGCCTGGGCTCCTACAATGAGCAGTTCTTC. As protein: CASSIGLGSYNEQFF. The rearrangement uses TRBV19 and TRBJ2-1; D ambiguous. The CDR3 totals 15 residues. The ends were cut back, 1 base at V and 0 bases at J, with 7 bases in the middle. CDR1 and CDR2 from the germline V gene are LNHDA and SQIVND (reference sequence).

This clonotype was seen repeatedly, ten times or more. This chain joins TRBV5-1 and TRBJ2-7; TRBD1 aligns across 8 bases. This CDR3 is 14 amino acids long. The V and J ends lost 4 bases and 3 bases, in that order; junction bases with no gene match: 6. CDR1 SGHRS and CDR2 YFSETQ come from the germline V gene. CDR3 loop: CASSRGQGSYEQYF. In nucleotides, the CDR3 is TGCGCCAGCAGCAGAGGACAGGGTAGCTACGAGCAGTACTTC.

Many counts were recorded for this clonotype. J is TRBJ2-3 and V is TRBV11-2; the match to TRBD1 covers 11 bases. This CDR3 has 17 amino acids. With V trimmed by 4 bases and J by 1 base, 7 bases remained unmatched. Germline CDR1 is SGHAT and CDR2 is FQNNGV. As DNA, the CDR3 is TGTGCCAGCAGCTCCGACCGGGACAGGGGGGGCACAGATACGCAGTATTTT. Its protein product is CASSSDRDRGGTDTQYF.